Each of the 27 T cell receptor beta chains below was sequenced from the same sample in a study of shared clonotypes between healthy human individuals. Sequenced by immunoSEQ multiplex PCR; TCRdb stores in-frame clones only, minus some. Of millions of clones in the sample, around 96% were seen once. CD45RO negativity and positive selection for CCR7 defined naive CD8 cells, a population that excluded terminally differentiated effector memory CD45RA+ cells. Source material: naive CD8+ T cells sorted from blood. These receptors were obtained from a man aged 18-30 years in good health.

V usage is TRBV4-2 and J usage is TRBJ2-5; TRBD1 matches at 7 bases. Germline-derived CDR1 and CDR2 are LGHNA and YNFKEQ. This CDR3 is 15 amino acids long. Losses at the gene ends were 3 bases for V and 2 bases for J; bases not matched to a gene: 6. The CDR3 coding sequence is TGTGCCAGCAGCCACCTCGGACAGGAACAAGAGACCCAGTACTTC. Residues: CASSHLGQEQETQYF.

The CDR3 protein is CASSTVWGNQPQHF. The CDR3 nucleotides are TGTGCCAGCAGCACCGTTTGGGGCAATCAGCCCCAGCATTTT. The rearrangement joins TRBV6-5 to TRBJ1-5; D is uncertain. V was pared by 6 bases and J by 2 bases, with 11 bases between. This CDR3 comprises 14 residues. Per the germline V gene, CDR1 is MNHEY and CDR2 is SVGAGI.

Worth noting for this clone: Within the sample, other DNA sequences also encode this same CDR3. DNA of the CDR3: TGTGCCAGCAGCCTACTGGCTGGCACAGATACGCAGTATTTT. Translated, it gives CASSLLAGTDTQYF. The chain combines TRBV7-6 with TRBJ2-3, with D unclear. Trimming pared 5 bases from V and 1 base from J, leaving 10 bases between. Germline V lookup: CDR1 SGHVS, CDR2 FNYEAQ. CDR3 length: 14 residues. The full variable domain, completed using reference TRBV7-6 and TRBJ2-3, is GAGVSQSPRYKVTKRGQDVALRCDPISGHVSLYWYRQALGQGPEFLTYFNYEAQQDKSGLPNDRFSAERPEGSISTLTIQRTEQRDSAMYRCASSLLAGTDTQYFGPGTRLTVL.

The genes are TRBV27 and TRBJ2-3; 12 positions agree with TRBD2. The J segment lost 5 bases and the V segment lost 6 bases, leaving 9 bases of the junction unmatched. CDR3 length equals 16 residues. The germline CDR1 and CDR2 sequences are MNHEY and SMNVEV (reference sequence). CDR3 bases: TGTGCCAGCAGAGAGTCTAGCGGGGGGGGCTTAGATACGCAGTATTTT. Its protein is CASRESSGGGLDTQYF.

V gene TRBV29-1 combines with J gene TRBJ2-5, with D hard to call. The germline V and J ends were trimmed by 1 base and 6 bases, with 15 bases remaining between them. Germline V gene data show CDR1 as SQVTM and CDR2 as ANQGSEA. CDR3 length: 14 residues. This CDR3 reads CSVEVPNLGKTQYF. DNA of the CDR3: TGCAGCGTTGAAGTTCCAAATCTAGGGAAGACCCAGTACTTC.

V is TRBV5-1 and J is TRBJ1-2, with D uncertain. Trimming cost V 2 bases and J 3 bases, with 8 bases left between them. Germline V gene sequence: CDR1 SGHRS, CDR2 YFSETQ. The CDR3 has 13 residues. CDR3 bases: TGCGCCAGCAGCTTAGGCAGCTACTATGGCTACACCTTC. This gives the protein CASSLGSYYGYTF.

V gene TRBV15 combines with J gene TRBJ1-2, with D perhaps matching TRBD1 (5 bases). The CDR3 extends over 16 amino acids. The germline CDR1 and CDR2 sequences are LNHNV and YYDKDF (reference sequence). V dropped 0 bases and J dropped 6 bases, with 17 bases sitting between them. CDR3 sequence reads: CATSRDLGPPLDGYTF. Here the CDR3 DNA reads TGTGCCACCAGCAGAGATCTGGGACCCCCCTTGGATGGCTACACCTTC.

This clone was seen once. The genes are TRBV27 and TRBJ1-1; 8 bases agree with TRBD1. The CDR3 totals 16 residues. Germline trimming cut 5 bases from V and 0 bases from J; bases unmatched to any gene: 8. Germline assignment: CDR1 MNHEY and CDR2 SMNVEV (reference sequence). The CDR3 DNA is TGTGCCAGCAGTCCCTCGACAGGGGCAATGAACACTGAAGCTTTCTTT. Protein product: CASSPSTGAMNTEAFF.

Regarding this clone: Other DNA sequences in the same sample also yield this CDR3. The chain employs TRBV4-1 and TRBJ2-7; no definite D call. The germline gives CDR1 MGHRA, CDR2 YSYEKL. Trimming took 1 base from V and 0 from J, leaving 4 bases between them. CDR3 length: 13 residues. CDR3 nucleotide sequence: TGCGCCAGCAGCCAAGTTAACTCCTACGAGCAGTACTTC. Translated, it gives CASSQVNSYEQYF.

The gene calls are TRBV5-6 and TRBJ2-3, with D possibly TRBD2 on 6 matching bases. The CDR3 is 14 residues long. Trimming removed 4 bases at V and 2 bases at J, with 11 bases between. Germline V gives CDR1 SGHDT, CDR2 YYEEEE. The CDR3 spells CASSPGLLTDTQYF. The DNA of the CDR3 is TGTGCCAGCAGCCCGGGACTCCTCACAGATACGCAGTATTTT.

This clone occurred once. This rearrangement joins TRBV13 to TRBJ2-6; D might be TRBD2 (6 bases). This CDR3 has 17 amino acids. Looked up from germline, CDR1 is PRHDT and CDR2 is FYEKMQ (reference sequence). With 5 bases removed from V and 2 bases from J, the gap between germline ends came to 16 bases. CDR3 residues: CASSLRDSLPGANVLTF. In DNA, the CDR3 is TGTGCCAGCAGCCTCCGGGACTCGCTGCCTGGGGCCAACGTCCTGACTTTC. Together with reference TRBV13 and TRBJ2-6, the CDR3 gives the full variable domain: AAGVIQSPRHLIKEKRETATLKCYPIPRHDTVYWYQQGPGQDPQFLISFYEKMQSDKGSIPDRFSAQQFSDYHSELNMSSLELGDSALYFCASSLRDSLPGANVLTFGAGSRLTVL.

The V and J genes are TRBV21-1 and TRBJ2-7; TRBD2 is the table's D call and was not checked against the DNA. TRBV21-1 is annotated as a pseudogene. CDR3 length equals 19 residues. The CDR3 DNA is TGTGCCAGCAGCAAAGGCGGACTAGCGGGCCCGAAAACGTCCTACGAGCAGTACTTC. Residues: CASSKGGLAGPKTSYEQYF.

The V and J genes are TRBV5-8 and TRBJ1-5; D unresolved. V gave up 4 bases and J gave up 4 bases, with 9 bases separating them. CDR1 and CDR2 (germline): SGHTS, YDEGEE. This CDR3 is built from 13 residues. CDR3 sequence: CASSINRNQPQHF. CDR3 coding DNA: TGTGCCAGCAGCATCAACCGAAATCAGCCCCAGCATTTT. The full variable domain, in which reference TRBV5-8 and TRBJ1-5 provide the parts outside the CDR3, is EAGVTQSPTHLIKTRGQQATLRCSPISGHTSVYWYQQALGLGLQFLLWYDEGEERNRGNFPPRFSGRQFPNYSSELNVNALELEDSALYLCASSINRNQPQHFGDGTRLSIL.

V gene TRBV29-1 combines with J gene TRBJ2-5; D is ambiguous. Germline lookup yields CDR1 SQVTM and CDR2 ANQGSEA. The CDR3 loop spans 12 amino acids. Trimming shortened V by 6 bases and J by 1 base, and 9 bases separated the two germline ends. CDR3 sequence (DNA): TGCAGCGTCCAGCTCAGCCAAGAGACCCAGTACTTC. Protein: CSVQLSQETQYF.

The chain joins TRBV10-1 to TRBJ2-1, with D tentatively TRBD1 or TRBD2 (5 bases each). Germline V gene sequence: CDR1 WNHNN, CDR2 SYGVQD (reference sequence). Trimming left V 4 bases short and J 9 bases short, with 13 bases between. CDR3 length: 13 residues. The CDR3 DNA is TGCGCCAGCAGTGTCCCTGGGGCGGGTGAGCAGTTCTTC. Protein product: CASSVPGAGEQFF.

The chain links TRBV6-4 to TRBJ1-5; TRBD1 might be the D (6 bases). The germline V gene encodes CDR1 MRHNA and CDR2 SNTAGT. With 7 bases removed from V and 6 bases from J, the gap between germline ends came to 25 bases. The CDR3 covers 17 residues. CDR3 coding DNA: TGTGCCAGCATGTGGAGCAGTCCAGGGGCCCCCTTTCAGCCCCAGCATTTT. Amino acids: CASMWSSPGAPFQPQHF.

On this clone: The same CDR3 is also encoded by other DNA sequences in this sample. The CDR3 DNA follows: TGTGCCAGCAGCGTAGGGGGGGAAGTGTACGAGCAGTACTTC. It yields the protein CASSVGGEVYEQYF. The rearrangement uses TRBV9 and TRBJ2-7, with a weak D call TRBD2 (6 bases). There are 14 residues in the CDR3. Germline CDR1 and CDR2: SGDLS and YYNGEE. V lost 0 bases to trimming and J lost 4 bases, with 11 bases between them. Together with reference TRBV9 and TRBJ2-7, the CDR3 gives the full variable domain: DSGVTQTPKHLITATGQRVTLRCSPRSGDLSVYWYQQSLDQGLQFLIQYYNGEERAKGNILERFSAQQFPDLHSELNLSSLELGDSALYFCASSVGGEVYEQYFGPGTRLTVT.

The gene calls are TRBV11-1 and TRBJ2-1; 13 bases align to TRBD2. There are 17 residues in the CDR3. Germline values: CDR1 SGHAT, CDR2 FQDESV (reference sequence). Germline trimming cut 3 bases from V and 0 bases from J; bases unmatched to any gene: 2. The CDR3 DNA is TGTGCCAGCAGCTTGGGACTAGCGGGGAGCTCCTACAATGAGCAGTTCTTC. Its translation: CASSLGLAGSSYNEQFF. The entire variable domain, with the rest obtained from reference TRBV11-1 and TRBJ2-1, is as follows: EAEVAQSPRYKITEKSQAVAFWCDPISGHATLYWYRQILGQGPELLVQFQDESVVDDSQLPKDRFSAERLKGVDSTLKIQPAELGDSAMYLCASSLGLAGSSYNEQFFGPGTRLTVL.

This chain connects TRBV19 to TRBJ2-6, with D perhaps TRBD1 (6 bases). The ends were cut back, 8 bases at V and 0 bases at J, with 20 bases in the middle. This CDR3 has 18 amino acids. Germline V gene lookup returns CDR1 LNHDA and CDR2 SQIVND (reference sequence). The CDR3 DNA follows: TGTGCCAGTCGGGACAAGGTGGTATCAAACTCTGGGGCCAACGTCCTGACTTTC. It yields the protein CASRDKVVSNSGANVLTF.

The gene calls are TRBV5-1 and TRBJ1-2; D gene unclear. The V gene lost 4 bases and the J gene lost 4 bases, with 17 bases spanning the gap. The CDR3 consists of 15 residues. Germline V gives CDR1 SGHRS, CDR2 YFSETQ. DNA for the CDR3: TGCGCCAGCAGCCCACGGACCGGGATCGGCTATGGCTACACCTTC. This encodes CASSPRTGIGYGYTF.

The V call is TRBV9, the J call TRBJ2-3; D gene ambiguous. Trimming left V 0 bases short and J 2 bases short, with 13 bases between. CDR1 and CDR2 (germline): SGDLS, YYNGEE. CDR3 length: 16 residues. This chain's CDR3 is CASSVVVLSPTDTQYF. The CDR3 nucleotides are TGTGCCAGCAGCGTAGTAGTTCTATCTCCCACAGATACGCAGTATTTT.

With regard to this clone: Other DNA sequences in the sample encode the same CDR3. V is TRBV28 and J is TRBJ2-1; no clear D. V lost 2 bases, J lost 8 bases, and 7 bases lay in between. The CDR3 spans 12 residues. Germline V gives CDR1 MDHEN, CDR2 SYDVKM. The CDR3 DNA reads TGTGCCAGCAGTTTACGTGGGGATGAGCAGTTCTTC. Its protein is CASSLRGDEQFF.

This rearrangement joins TRBV5-1 to TRBJ2-3; D is perhaps TRBD1 (7 bases). The CDR3 is 15 amino acids. Trimming took off 8 bases at V and 3 bases at J, with 19 bases between the two ends. From germline, CDR1 is SGHRS and CDR2 YFSETQ. The DNA for the CDR3 is TGCGCCAGTCGCCCATGGCAGGGGGGTACAGATACGCAGTATTTT. Protein sequence: CASRPWQGGTDTQYF.

The J gene is TRBJ2-2, the V gene TRBV10-2, with D perhaps TRBD1 or TRBD2 (6 bases each). There are 15 residues in the CDR3. With 7 bases removed from V and 4 bases from J, the gap between germline ends came to 16 bases. Germline V gives CDR1 WSHSY, CDR2 SAAADI. CDR3 amino acids: CASMYGGPGTGELFF. The CDR3 region has the DNA TGCGCCAGCATGTATGGGGGGCCGGGCACCGGGGAGCTGTTTTTT.

V and J are TRBV5-8 and TRBJ2-3; no clear D gene. Germline V gene lookup returns CDR1 SGHTS and CDR2 YDEGEE. Trimming stripped 0 bases from V and 2 bases from J, with 7 bases between. CDR3 length equals 14 residues. The CDR3: CASSLGRTTDTQYF. In DNA, the CDR3 is TGTGCCAGCAGCTTGGGGCGGACCACAGATACGCAGTATTTT.

Here the CDR3 reads CASSSGSKPKYEQYF. For the CDR3, the DNA is TGTGCCAGCAGCTCGGGGAGTAAGCCCAAATACGAGCAGTACTTC. This rearrangement joins TRBV7-9 to TRBJ2-7; possibly TRBD2 for D (5 bases). Looked up from germline, CDR1 is SEHNR and CDR2 is FQNEAQ (reference sequence). Between the trimmed V and J ends, which lost 4 bases and 4 bases, there was a span of 17 bases. The CDR3 is 15 residues long. The whole variable domain, remainder taken from reference TRBV7-9 and TRBJ2-7, is DTGVSQNPRHKITKRGQNVTFRCDPISEHNRLYWYRQTLGQGPEFLTYFQNEAQLEKSRLLSDRFSAERPKGSFSTLEIQRTEQGDSAMYLCASSSGSKPKYEQYFGPGTRLTVT.

In this sample, this clone turned up once. J is TRBJ1-2 and V is TRBV30; 7 positions agree with TRBD1. Germline CDR1 reads GTSNPN; CDR2 reads SVGIG (reference sequence). This CDR3 is built from 15 residues. The J segment lost 2 bases and the V segment lost 1 base, leaving 7 bases of the junction unmatched. The CDR3 protein is CAWSDDRGGNYGYTF. DNA for the CDR3: TGTGCCTGGAGTGATGATCGAGGGGGCAACTATGGCTACACCTTC.